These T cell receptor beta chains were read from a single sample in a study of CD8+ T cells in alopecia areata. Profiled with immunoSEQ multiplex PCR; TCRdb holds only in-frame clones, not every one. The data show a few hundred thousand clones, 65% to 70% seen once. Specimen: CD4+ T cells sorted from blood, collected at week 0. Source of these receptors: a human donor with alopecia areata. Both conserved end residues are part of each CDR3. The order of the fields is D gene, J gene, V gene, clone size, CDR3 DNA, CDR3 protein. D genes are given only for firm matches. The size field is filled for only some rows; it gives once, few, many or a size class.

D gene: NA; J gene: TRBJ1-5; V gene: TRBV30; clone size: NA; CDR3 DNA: TGTGCCTGGAGTCAGGGGTCTAGCAATCAGCCCCAGCATTTT; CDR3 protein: CAWSQGSSNQPQHF
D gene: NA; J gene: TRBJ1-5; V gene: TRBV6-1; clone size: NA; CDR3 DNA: TGTGCCAGCAGGTCCAAGGGCAATCAGCCCCAGCATTTT; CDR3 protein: CASRSKGNQPQHF
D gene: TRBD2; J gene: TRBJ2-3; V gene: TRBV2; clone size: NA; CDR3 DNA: TGTGCCAGCAGTGTTATAGCGGGGGCCGCAGATACGCAGTATTTT; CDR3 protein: CASSVIAGAADTQYF
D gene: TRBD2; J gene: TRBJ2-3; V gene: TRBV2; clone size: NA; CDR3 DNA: TGTGCCAGCACCCCGGGACTAGCGGGTACGCAGTATTTT; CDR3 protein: CASTPGLAGTQYF
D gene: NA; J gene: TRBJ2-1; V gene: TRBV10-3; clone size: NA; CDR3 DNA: TGTGCCATCGCCCAGAGGGGGAATGAGCAGTTCTTC; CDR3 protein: CAIAQRGNEQFF
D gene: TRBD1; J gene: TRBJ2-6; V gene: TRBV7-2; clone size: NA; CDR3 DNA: TGTGCCAGCAGCCCAGGACAGGGGAAGGCTGGGGCCAACGTCCTGACTTTC; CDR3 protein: CASSPGQGKAGANVLTF
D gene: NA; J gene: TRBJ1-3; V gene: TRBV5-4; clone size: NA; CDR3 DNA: TGTGCCAGCAGCGCAGCAGGGGGAAACACCATATATTTT; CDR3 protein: CASSAAGGNTIYF
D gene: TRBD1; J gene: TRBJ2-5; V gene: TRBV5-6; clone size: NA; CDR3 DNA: TGTGCCAGCAGCTTGGCCATTGGGACAGGGGAAGAGACCCAGTACTTC; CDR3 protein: CASSLAIGTGEETQYF
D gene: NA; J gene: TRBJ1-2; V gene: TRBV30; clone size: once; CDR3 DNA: TGTGCCTGGAGTCCGGGAGGCGCTGGCTACACCTTC; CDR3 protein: CAWSPGGAGYTF
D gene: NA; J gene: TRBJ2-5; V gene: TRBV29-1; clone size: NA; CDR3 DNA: TGCAGCGTTTCCCACCAGGAGACCCAGTACTTC; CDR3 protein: CSVSHQETQYF
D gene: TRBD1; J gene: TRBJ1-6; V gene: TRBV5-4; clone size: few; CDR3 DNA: TGTGCCAGCAGCATAACCGGGACAGGGATTTTCTCCTATAATTCACCCCTCCACTTT; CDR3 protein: CASSITGTGIFSYNSPLHF
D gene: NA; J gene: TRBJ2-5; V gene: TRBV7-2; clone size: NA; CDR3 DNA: TGTGCCAGCAGCTTCAGCGGGCGGGAGACCCAGTACTTC; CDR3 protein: CASSFSGRETQYF
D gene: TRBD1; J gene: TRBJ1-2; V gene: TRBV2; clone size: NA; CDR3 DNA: TGTGCCAGCAGTGATAGGACAGGGTTGGGCGAAGGCTACACCTTC; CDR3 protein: CASSDRTGLGEGYTF
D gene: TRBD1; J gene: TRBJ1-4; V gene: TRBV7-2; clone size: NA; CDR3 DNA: TGTGCCAGCAGCTCTCAAGGACAGGGAAATGAAAAACTGTTTTTT; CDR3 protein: CASSSQGQGNEKLFF
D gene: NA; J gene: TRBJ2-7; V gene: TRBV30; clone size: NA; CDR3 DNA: TGTGCCTGGATTCCTGACACCACCTACGAGCAGTACTTC; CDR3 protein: CAWIPDTTYEQYF
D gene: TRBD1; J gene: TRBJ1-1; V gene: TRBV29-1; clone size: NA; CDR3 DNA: TGCAGCGCTCAACAGGGGCCTAACACTGAAGCTTTCTTT; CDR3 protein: CSAQQGPNTEAFF
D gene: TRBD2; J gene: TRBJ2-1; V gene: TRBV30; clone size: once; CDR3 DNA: TGTGCCTGGAGAGGACTAGCGGGGGGGCCGGGTGAGCAGTTCTTC; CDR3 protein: CAWRGLAGGPGEQFF
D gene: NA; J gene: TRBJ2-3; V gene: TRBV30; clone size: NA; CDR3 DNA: TGTGCCTGGCTGGAGGGACTAGGGGGCCCCACAGATACGCAGTATTTT; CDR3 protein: CAWLEGLGGPTDTQYF
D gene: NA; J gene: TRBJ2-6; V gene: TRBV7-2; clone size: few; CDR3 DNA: TGTGCCAGCAGCGAACAGGCCTCCTCTGGGGCCAACGTCCTGACTTTC; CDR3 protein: CASSEQASSGANVLTF
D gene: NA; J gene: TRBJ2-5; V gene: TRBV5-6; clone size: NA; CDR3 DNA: TGTGCCAGCAGCGTGGGAGGGGGCAAAGAGACCCAGTACTTC; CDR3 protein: CASSVGGGKETQYF
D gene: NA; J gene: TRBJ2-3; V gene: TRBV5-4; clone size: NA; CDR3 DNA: TGTGCCAGCAGCCCGGGGCCCGATGCCACAGATACGCAGTATTTT; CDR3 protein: CASSPGPDATDTQYF
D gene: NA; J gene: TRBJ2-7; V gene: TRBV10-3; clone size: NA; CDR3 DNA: TGTGCCATCAGTGAGAGCAATGCGGCTAGAGAGCAGTACTTC; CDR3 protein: CAISESNAAREQYF
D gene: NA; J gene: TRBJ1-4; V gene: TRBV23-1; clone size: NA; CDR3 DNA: TGCGCCAGCAGTCAAGACTCCGAAGAAAAACTGTTTTTT; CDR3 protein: CASSQDSEEKLFF
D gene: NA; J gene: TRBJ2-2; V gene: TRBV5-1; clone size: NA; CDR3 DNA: TGCGCCAGCAGCTTGGCCCGGGGCACCGGGGAGCTGTTTTTT; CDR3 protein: CASSLARGTGELFF